This T cell receptor beta chain was sequenced in a study of blood T cell repertoires in COVID-19. Per the authors' pipeline: Researchers report that nucleated cell counts were estimated from reference gene primer amplification. TCRdb's table, derived via immunoSEQ multiplex PCR, lists solely in-frame clones and lacks some. The V and J calls and clone size come from that table; D and trimming were worked out from the DNA. In the table there are some 68,000 clones, around 90% of which are singletons. V lost 0 bases, J lost 2 bases, and 7 bases lay in between. Germline assignment: CDR1 LGHDT and CDR2 YNNKEL (reference sequence). The CDR3 is 14 residues long.

Specimen: peripheral blood. This TCR was sampled from a man between 35 and 55 years old with COVID-19, enrolled during active disease. V usage is TRBV3-1 (or the pseudogene TRBV3-2) and J usage is TRBJ1-2; D may be TRBD1 (6 bases). The CDR3, as DNA: TGTGCCAGCAGCCAAGAAGGGGGAAACTATGGCTACACCTTC. Translating it yields CASSQEGGNYGYTF.